What follows describes a single T cell receptor (beta chain). The table lists this clonotype with a few counts. The antigen this receptor binds is unknown. The record has no base qualities; no much larger clone is one base away. The sequencer was an Illumina HiSeq 2500. TCR beta libraries were prepared by quantitative 5'-RACE with molecular barcodes. Per the source publication's procedure: A new computational method based on a probabilistic model of VDJ rearrangement was used to identify disease-linked TCR variants. In TCRdb, the public reads were trimmed at Q25 with fastp and aligned with MiXCR, with productive beta chains retained. Each record represents a unique CDR3 protein, reported with the most common genes and DNA among its rows. For this entry, the V and J calls and clone size follow TCRdb and not the study's own pipeline. This sample gives about 540,000 distinct CDR3 sequences in total; about 13% of them show up just once. Over 6.5% of the sample is in the top ten clones.

These data belong to a study of CD8 T cells in ankylosing spondylitis (dated by TCRdb to the late 2010s). As for the study more broadly: The study profiled T cell receptor beta repertoires in healthy donors and ankylosing spondylitis patients to find disease-linked TCR variants. In total, the full study cohort was made up of nearly 110 healthy donors and more than 20 ankylosing spondylitis patients. Samples of peripheral blood were taken, and for ankylosing spondylitis patients, synovial fluid was collected as well.

V and J lose 3 bases and 4 bases, and a span of 15 bases separates them. Its CDR3 holds 15 amino acids, cysteine through phenylalanine. The entry retains the CDR3 DNA only, 45 bases that are in frame from base 1. The germline V gene (reference sequence) provides CDR1 MNHEY and CDR2 SMNVEV. What the study reported, not specific to this receptor: The disease-linked clones were reported to be significantly enriched in matched synovial fluid samples from ankylosing spondylitis patients. Some of the motif variants had been reported before in the synovial fluid and blood of reactive arthritis patients, a finding that suggests common disease-initiation mechanisms. The disease-linked clones showed a CD8+ phenotype and occurred at relatively low frequencies in peripheral blood. Blood from ankylosing spondylitis patients appeared to be characterized by a TCR beta motif composed of about 8 highly homologous amino acid variants.

The chain is assembled from TRBV27 and TRBJ1-2; TRBD1 is a possible D gene, resting on 6 matching bases. Input material: blood, either unsorted or a sorted T cell fraction (not recorded which). The receptor was derived from a male donor with ankylosing spondylitis. At the DNA level, the sequence is TGTGCCAGCAGTTTCAGAGGGGGGGCAAGCTATGGCTACACCTTC. Translated, it reads CASSFRGGASYGYTF.